These T cell receptor beta chains were read from a single sample in a study of T cell changes during pregnancy in multiple sclerosis. Sequencing used immunoSEQ multiplex PCR; TCRdb keeps in-frame clones, though not all of them. The sample comprises over 85,000 clones, roughly 91% of which are singletons, and more than 1.5% rests with the top ten. This material consisted of peripheral blood, taken after pregnancy. Source of these receptors: a female donor in good health, enrolled as a control in a pregnancy study. CDR3s include the opening cysteine and the closing phenylalanine or tryptophan. A D gene is named only where the DNA matches it firmly. Clone size appears in some rows only: once, few, many, or a class for an expanded clone.

v_call	d_call	clone_size	j_call	cdr3_aa	cdr3_nt
TRBV6-6	TRBD2	.	TRBJ2-1	CASSSAGGYNEQFF	TGTGCCAGCAGTTCAGCGGGGGGTTACAATGAGCAGTTCTTC
TRBV30	TRBD1	.	TRBJ2-2	CAWSYRGTGELFF	TGTGCCTGGTCCTACAGGGGTACCGGGGAGCTGTTTTTT
TRBV19	.	.	TRBJ1-3	CASSMFPPYVGNTIYF	TGTGCCAGTAGTATGTTCCCCCCCTATGTCGGAAACACCATATATTTT
TRBV2	.	.	TRBJ1-5	CASSAVDSNQPQHF	TGTGCCAGCAGTGCGGTCGACTCCAATCAGCCCCAGCATTTT
TRBV27	.	.	TRBJ2-4	CASSLLGAKAKNIQYF	TGTGCCAGCAGTTTACTAGGGGCGAAGGCCAAAAACATTCAGTACTTC
TRBV7-3	TRBD2	.	TRBJ2-1	CASSRRSAAGGINNEQFF	TGTGCCAGCAGCCGGCGCTCGGCCGCGGGGGGCATTAACAATGAGCAGTTCTTC
TRBV11-2	TRBD2	.	TRBJ2-3	CASSLGSGGAVDTQYF	TGTGCCAGCAGCTTAGGTAGCGGGGGGGCCGTCGATACGCAGTATTTT
TRBV7-6	.	.	TRBJ2-2	CASSYPQAGELFF	TGTGCCAGCAGCTACCCCCAGGCCGGGGAGCTGTTTTTT
TRBV19	TRBD1	.	TRBJ1-1	CASNPGGGRGTEAFF	TGTGCCAGTAACCCCGGAGGGGGCCGGGGGACTGAAGCTTTCTTT
TRBV19	.	.	TRBJ1-4	CASSGGGLGEKLFF	TGTGCCAGTAGTGGTGGGGGACTTGGTGAAAAACTGTTTTTT
TRBV6-1	.	once	TRBJ1-3	CASRLSLSGNTIYF	TGTGCCAGCAGGTTATCACTCTCTGGAAACACCATATATTTT
TRBV27	TRBD1	once	TRBJ1-2	CASGNTGGLGGYTF	TGTGCCAGCGGAAACACAGGGGGCCTAGGGGGCTACACCTTC
TRBV7-2	TRBD2	.	TRBJ2-3	CASSSRGGSTDTQYF	TGTGCCAGCAGCTCGCGGGGGGGGTCCACAGATACGCAGTATTTT
TRBV4-3	.	.	TRBJ1-2	CASSQGWDKSYGYTF	TGCGCCAGCAGCCAAGGGTGGGACAAGAGCTATGGCTACACCTTC
TRBV6-5	.	.	TRBJ1-3	CASIPTITGNTIYF	TGTGCCAGCATTCCGACAATAACTGGAAACACCATATATTTT
TRBV7-3	TRBD1	.	TRBJ1-3	CASSLQGSGNTIYF	TGTGCCAGCAGTCTACAGGGGTCTGGAAACACCATATATTTT
TRBV6-5	.	.	TRBJ2-1	CASSKGGAEQFF	TGTGCCAGCAGTAAAGGGGGAGCTGAGCAGTTCTTC
TRBV7-2	.	.	TRBJ2-5	CASSLNRVAQETQYF	TGTGCCAGCAGCTTAAACCGTGTGGCACAAGAGACCCAGTACTTC
TRBV7-9	TRBD1	.	TRBJ1-4	CASSLGQALNEKLFF	TGTGCCAGCAGCCTAGGACAGGCCCTAAATGAAAAACTGTTTTTT
TRBV2	TRBD1	.	TRBJ1-2	CASSSKTGVGYGYTF	TGTGCCAGCAGCAGCAAGACAGGGGTTGGCTATGGCTACACCTTC
TRBV30	TRBD1	.	TRBJ1-2	CAWSVPKNRDREPAYGYTF	TGTGCCTGGAGTGTACCGAAAAACCGGGACAGGGAACCGGCGTATGGCTACACCTTC
TRBV2	.	.	TRBJ2-2	CASSFLTGELFF	TGTGCCAGCAGTTTCCTTACCGGGGAGCTGTTTTTT
TRBV9	TRBD2	.	TRBJ2-5	CASSVAGGETQYF	TGTGCCAGCAGCGTGGCGGGGGGGGAGACCCAGTACTTC
TRBV5-6	.	.	TRBJ2-7	CASSPGQIYEQYF	TGTGCCAGCAGCCCCGGACAGATCTACGAGCAGTACTTC
TRBV11-3	.	once	TRBJ2-2	CASSLISGTGELFF	TGTGCCAGCAGCTTAATATCGGGGACCGGGGAGCTGTTTTTT
TRBV27	TRBD1	.	TRBJ1-1	CASSPTGGHITNTEAFF	TGTGCCAGCAGTCCCACAGGGGGCCACATAACGAACACTGAAGCTTTCTTT
TRBV7-2	TRBD2	.	TRBJ2-7	CASSLKAGSYEQYF	TGTGCCAGCAGCTTGAAAGCGGGGTCCTACGAGCAGTACTTC
TRBV7-9	.	.	TRBJ2-5	CASSLVVGRQETQYF	TGTGCCAGCAGCTTAGTTGTGGGCCGACAAGAGACCCAGTACTTC
TRBV2	.	.	TRBJ2-4	CASSEDQSFVGSRYF	TGTGCCAGCAGCGAAGACCAATCGTTTGTAGGATCTAGGTACTTC
TRBV7-9	.	.	TRBJ2-3	CASSWREITDTQYF	TGTGCCAGCAGCTGGAGGGAGATCACAGATACGCAGTATTTT
TRBV28	TRBD1	.	TRBJ2-2	CASSTGTGVLTGELFF	TGTGCCAGCAGTACGGGGACAGGGGTGTTGACCGGGGAGCTGTTTTTT
TRBV27	TRBD1	.	TRBJ1-1	CASTLTLPRQGMNTEAFF	TGTGCCAGCACCCTAACACTCCCCCGACAGGGGATGAACACTGAAGCTTTCTTT
TRBV7-2	TRBD1	.	TRBJ1-4	CASSPRGQGAREKLFF	TGTGCCAGCAGCCCCCGCGGTCAGGGGGCGAGAGAAAAACTGTTTTTT
TRBV7-3	TRBD1	.	TRBJ2-7	CASSQDRASEQYF	TGTGCCAGCAGCCAAGACAGGGCCAGCGAGCAGTACTTC
TRBV18	TRBD1	.	TRBJ1-2	CASSPQGQGGYTF	TGTGCCAGCTCACCACAGGGACAGGGTGGCTACACCTTC
TRBV6-5	.	.	TRBJ2-7	CASSYSTLASSYEQYF	TGTGCCAGCAGTTACTCGACTTTAGCCAGCTCCTACGAGCAGTACTTC
TRBV7-2	.	.	TRBJ2-5	CASSLLKELSETQYF	TGTGCCAGCAGCTTATTAAAGGAGCTATCGGAGACCCAGTACTTC
TRBV6-6	TRBD1	.	TRBJ2-1	CASSYSDRPNEQFF	TGTGCCAGCAGTTACTCGGACAGGCCCAATGAGCAGTTCTTC
TRBV19	.	few	TRBJ1-3	CASSMRGLGNTIYF	TGTGCCAGTAGTATGAGGGGACTTGGAAACACCATATATTTT
TRBV5-1	.	.	TRBJ2-3	CASSLDSYRSTDTQYF	TGCGCCAGCAGCTTGGACAGTTATCGGAGCACAGATACGCAGTATTTT
TRBV18	.	.	TRBJ1-1	CASSAMGATDTEAFF	TGTGCCAGCTCAGCAATGGGGGCGACGGACACTGAAGCTTTCTTT
TRBV4-3	TRBD1	.	TRBJ1-1	CASSREPDRGAEAFF	TGCGCCAGCAGCCGAGAACCGGACAGGGGGGCTGAAGCTTTCTTT
TRBV7-9	TRBD1	.	TRBJ1-4	CASSSPTGALLFF	TGTGCCAGCAGCTCACCGACAGGGGCTTTGCTGTTTTTT
TRBV5-6	.	.	TRBJ2-4	CASSLDRNLNIQYF	TGTGCCAGCAGCTTGGACAGAAACTTAAACATTCAGTACTTC
TRBV23-1	.	.	TRBJ2-6	CASTQEPGAGANVLTF	TGCGCCAGCACTCAGGAACCCGGGGCTGGGGCCAACGTCCTGACTTTC
TRBV7-3	.	.	TRBJ1-1	CASSLTGQRYTEAFF	TGTGCCAGCAGCTTAACGGGCCAACGTTACACTGAAGCTTTCTTT
TRBV12-5	.	.	TRBJ1-1	CASGLDPPYPNTEAFF	TGTGCTAGTGGTTTGGACCCCCCCTATCCGAACACTGAAGCTTTCTTT
TRBV29-1	.	.	TRBJ2-7	CSVELVRSSYEQYF	TGCAGCGTTGAGCTGGTTCGCAGCTCCTACGAGCAGTACTTC
TRBV7-3	TRBD2	.	TRBJ2-5	CASSSTISGEETQYF	TGTGCCAGCAGCTCCACAATTAGCGGGGAAGAGACCCAGTACTTC
TRBV19	.	once	TRBJ1-1	CASSPNSDSTEAFF	TGTGCCAGTAGCCCTAACTCAGACAGCACTGAAGCTTTCTTT
TRBV9	TRBD1	.	TRBJ1-1	CASSSGQGNTEAFF	TGTGCCAGCAGCTCCGGACAGGGGAACACTGAAGCTTTCTTT
TRBV4-3	.	.	TRBJ1-4	CASSQDLGEDEKLFF	TGCGCCAGCAGCCAAGATTTAGGGGAGGATGAAAAACTGTTTTTT
TRBV5-1	.	.	TRBJ1-5	CASSLALNQPQHF	TGCGCCAGCAGCTTAGCCCTTAATCAGCCCCAGCATTTT
TRBV7-9	TRBD2	.	TRBJ2-5	CASSLEVAGGGRTQYF	TGTGCCAGCAGCTTAGAAGTGGCGGGGGGCGGTCGGACCCAGTACTTC
TRBV11-2	.	.	TRBJ1-3	CASSLVHFSGNTIYF	TGTGCCAGCAGCTTAGTGCACTTCTCTGGAAACACCATATATTTT
TRBV6-5	TRBD1	.	TRBJ2-1	CASRTGSSYNEQFF	TGTGCCAGCAGGACAGGGAGCTCCTACAATGAGCAGTTCTTC
TRBV4-3	.	.	TRBJ2-3	CASSQTSGSTDTQYF	TGCGCCAGCAGCCAAACCAGCGGGAGCACAGATACGCAGTATTTT
TRBV5-6	.	.	TRBJ1-2	CASSFPGTVNYGYTF	TGTGCCAGCAGCTTTCCAGGTACCGTTAACTATGGCTACACCTTC
TRBV9	.	.	TRBJ1-1	CASSVGSGETEAFF	TGTGCCAGCAGCGTAGGTTCCGGGGAAACTGAAGCTTTCTTT
TRBV5-4	TRBD2	.	TRBJ2-7	CASSPGGLASSYEQYF	TGTGCCAGCAGCCCCGGGGGACTAGCGAGCTCCTACGAGCAGTACTTC